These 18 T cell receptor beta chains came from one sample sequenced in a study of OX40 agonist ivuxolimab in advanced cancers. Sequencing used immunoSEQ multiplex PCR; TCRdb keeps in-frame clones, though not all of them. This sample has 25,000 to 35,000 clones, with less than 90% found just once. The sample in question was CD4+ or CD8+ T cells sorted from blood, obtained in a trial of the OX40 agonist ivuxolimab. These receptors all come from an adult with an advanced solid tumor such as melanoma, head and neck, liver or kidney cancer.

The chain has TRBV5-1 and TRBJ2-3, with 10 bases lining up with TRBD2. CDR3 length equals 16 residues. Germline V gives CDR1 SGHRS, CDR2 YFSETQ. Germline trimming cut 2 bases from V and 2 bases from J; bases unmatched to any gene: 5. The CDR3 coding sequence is TGCGCCAGCAGCTTCTATACTAGCGGGGTCACAGATACGCAGTATTTT. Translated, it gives CASSFYTSGVTDTQYF. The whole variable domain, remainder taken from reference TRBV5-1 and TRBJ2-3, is KAGVTQTPRYLIKTRGQQVTLSCSPISGHRSVSWYQQTPGQGLQFLFEYFSETQRNKGNFPGRFSGRQFSNSRSEMNVSTLELGDSALYLCASSFYTSGVTDTQYFGPGTRLTVL.

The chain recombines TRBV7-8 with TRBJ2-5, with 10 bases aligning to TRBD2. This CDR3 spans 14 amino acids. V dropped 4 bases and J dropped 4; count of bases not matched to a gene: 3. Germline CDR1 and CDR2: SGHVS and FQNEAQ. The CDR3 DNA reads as TGTGCCAGCAGCTGGACTAGCGGATTAGAGACCCAGTACTTC. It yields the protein CASSWTSGLETQYF.

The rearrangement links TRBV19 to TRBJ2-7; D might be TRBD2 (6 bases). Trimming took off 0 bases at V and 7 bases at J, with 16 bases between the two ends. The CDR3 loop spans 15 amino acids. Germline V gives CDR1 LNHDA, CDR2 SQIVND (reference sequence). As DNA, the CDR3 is TGTGCCAGTAGTATAGATAGGCGGGGAAGGAAGGAGCAGTACTTC. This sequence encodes CASSIDRRGRKEQYF.

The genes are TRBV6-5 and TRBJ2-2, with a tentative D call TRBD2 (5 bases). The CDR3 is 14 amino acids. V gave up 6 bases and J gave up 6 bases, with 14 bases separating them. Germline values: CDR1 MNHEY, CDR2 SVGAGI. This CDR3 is CASRGLGPAGELFF. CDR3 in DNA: TGTGCCAGCAGAGGACTCGGCCCGGCCGGGGAGCTGTTTTTT.

CDR3 DNA: TGTGCCAGCAGCTTCTGGACGGAGGAGTCATCCTACGAGCAGTACTTC. Protein sequence: CASSFWTEESSYEQYF. The chain uses TRBV11-2 and TRBJ2-7; TRBD2 is a possible D gene (5 bases). V was pared by 3 bases and J by 1 base, with 16 bases between. Per the germline V gene, CDR1 is SGHAT and CDR2 is FQNNGV. The CDR3 covers 16 residues.

The CDR3 sequence is CASSLTGQGYTDTQYF. In DNA, the CDR3 is TGTGCCAGCAGTTTGACGGGACAGGGATACACAGATACGCAGTATTTT. The genes are TRBV28 and TRBJ2-3; 9 nucleotides agree with TRBD1. Germline V lookup: CDR1 MDHEN, CDR2 SYDVKM. After removal of 3 bases from V and 2 bases from J, the junction contained 6 bases not matched to a gene. The CDR3 sequence is 16 residues long.

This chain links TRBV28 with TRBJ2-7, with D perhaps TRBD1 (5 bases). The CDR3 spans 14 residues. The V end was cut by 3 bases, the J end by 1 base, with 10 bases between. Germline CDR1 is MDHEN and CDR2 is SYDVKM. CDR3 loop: CASSLSQGSYEQYF. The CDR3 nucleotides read TGTGCCAGCAGTTTGTCTCAGGGTTCCTACGAGCAGTACTTC.

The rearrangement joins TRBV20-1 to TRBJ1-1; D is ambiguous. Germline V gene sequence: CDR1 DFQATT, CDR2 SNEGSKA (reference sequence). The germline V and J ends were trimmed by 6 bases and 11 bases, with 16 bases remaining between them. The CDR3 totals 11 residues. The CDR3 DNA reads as TGCAGTGCGAACGGGGTTGGGGTGGCTTTCTTT. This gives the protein CSANGVGVAFF.

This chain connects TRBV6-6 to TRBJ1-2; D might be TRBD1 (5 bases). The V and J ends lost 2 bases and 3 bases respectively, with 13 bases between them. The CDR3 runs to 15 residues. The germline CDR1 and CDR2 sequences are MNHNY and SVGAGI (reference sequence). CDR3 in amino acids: CASSYGGGGDYGYTF. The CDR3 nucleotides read TGTGCCAGCAGTTACGGCGGGGGAGGGGACTATGGCTACACCTTC.

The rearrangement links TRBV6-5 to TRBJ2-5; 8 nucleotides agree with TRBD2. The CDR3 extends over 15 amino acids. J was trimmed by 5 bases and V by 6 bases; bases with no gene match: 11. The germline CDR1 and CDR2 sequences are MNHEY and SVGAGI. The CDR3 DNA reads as TGTGCCAGCAGCCTTACTGGCCCGGGAGGGGAGACCCAGTACTTC. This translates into CASSLTGPGGETQYF.

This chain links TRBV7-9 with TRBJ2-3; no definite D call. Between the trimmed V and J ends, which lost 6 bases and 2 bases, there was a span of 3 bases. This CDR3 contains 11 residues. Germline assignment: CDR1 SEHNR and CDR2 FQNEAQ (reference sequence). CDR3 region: CASRHTDTQYF. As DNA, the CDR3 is TGTGCCAGCAGACACACAGATACGCAGTATTTT.

The CDR3 is CASSQDLGTGANYEQYF. For the CDR3, the DNA is TGCGCCAGCAGCCAAGACTTGGGGACCGGGGCGAACTACGAGCAGTACTTC. The V and J genes are TRBV4-1 and TRBJ2-7; perhaps D is TRBD1 or TRBD2 (5 bases each). Germline V gene data show CDR1 as MGHRA and CDR2 as YSYEKL. The germline V and J ends were trimmed by 0 bases and 3 bases, with 18 bases remaining between them. The CDR3 has 17 residues.

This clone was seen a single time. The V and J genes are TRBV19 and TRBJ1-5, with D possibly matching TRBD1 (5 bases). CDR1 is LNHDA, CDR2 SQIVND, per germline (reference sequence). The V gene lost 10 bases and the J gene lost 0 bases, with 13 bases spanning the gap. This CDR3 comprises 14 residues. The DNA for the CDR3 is TGTGCCACGGCCCCAGGGTATAGCAATCAGCCCCAGCATTTT. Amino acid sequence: CATAPGYSNQPQHF. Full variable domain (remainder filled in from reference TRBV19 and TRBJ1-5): DGGITQSPKYLFRKEGQNVTLSCEQNLNHDAMYWYRQDPGQGLRLIYYSQIVNDFQKGDIAEGYSVSREKKESFPLTVTSAQKNPTAFYLCATAPGYSNQPQHFGDGTRLSIL.

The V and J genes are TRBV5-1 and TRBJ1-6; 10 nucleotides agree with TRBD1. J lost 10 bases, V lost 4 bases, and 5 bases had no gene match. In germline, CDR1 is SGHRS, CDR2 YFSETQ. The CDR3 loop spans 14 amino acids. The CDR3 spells CASSPGQGRSPLHF. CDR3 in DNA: TGCGCCAGCAGCCCGGGACAGGGGAGATCACCCCTCCACTTT. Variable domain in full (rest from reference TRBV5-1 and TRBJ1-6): KAGVTQTPRYLIKTRGQQVTLSCSPISGHRSVSWYQQTPGQGLQFLFEYFSETQRNKGNFPGRFSGRQFSNSRSEMNVSTLELGDSALYLCASSPGQGRSPLHFGNGTRLTVT.

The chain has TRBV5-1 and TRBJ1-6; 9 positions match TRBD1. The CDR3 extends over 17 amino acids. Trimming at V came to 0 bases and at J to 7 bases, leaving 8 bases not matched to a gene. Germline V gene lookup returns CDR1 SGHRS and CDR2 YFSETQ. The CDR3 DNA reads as TGCGCCAGCAGCTTGGAGGCTTACAGGGGGCGGAATTCACCCCTCCACTTT. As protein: CASSLEAYRGRNSPLHF.

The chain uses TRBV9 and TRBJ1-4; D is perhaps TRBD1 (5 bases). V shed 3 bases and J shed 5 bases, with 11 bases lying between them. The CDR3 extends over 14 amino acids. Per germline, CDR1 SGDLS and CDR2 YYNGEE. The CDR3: CASSATGLNEKLFF. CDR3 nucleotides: TGTGCCAGCAGCGCGACGGGGCTAAATGAAAAACTGTTTTTT. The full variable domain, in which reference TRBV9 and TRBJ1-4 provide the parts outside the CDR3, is DSGVTQTPKHLITATGQRVTLRCSPRSGDLSVYWYQQSLDQGLQFLIQYYNGEERAKGNILERFSAQQFPDLHSELNLSSLELGDSALYFCASSATGLNEKLFFGSGTQLSVL.

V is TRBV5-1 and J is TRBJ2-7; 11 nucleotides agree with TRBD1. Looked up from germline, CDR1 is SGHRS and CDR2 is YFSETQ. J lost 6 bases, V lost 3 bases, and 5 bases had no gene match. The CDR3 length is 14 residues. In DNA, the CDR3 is TGCGCCAGCAGCTGGGGACAGGGGGGCTCCGAGCAGTACTTC. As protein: CASSWGQGGSEQYF.

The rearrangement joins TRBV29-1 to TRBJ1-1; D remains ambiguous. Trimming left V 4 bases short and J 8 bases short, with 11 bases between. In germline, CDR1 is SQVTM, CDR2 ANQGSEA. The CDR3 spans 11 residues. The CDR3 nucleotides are TGCAGCGTTGTACGGAGGACCGAAGCTTTCTTT. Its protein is CSVVRRTEAFF.